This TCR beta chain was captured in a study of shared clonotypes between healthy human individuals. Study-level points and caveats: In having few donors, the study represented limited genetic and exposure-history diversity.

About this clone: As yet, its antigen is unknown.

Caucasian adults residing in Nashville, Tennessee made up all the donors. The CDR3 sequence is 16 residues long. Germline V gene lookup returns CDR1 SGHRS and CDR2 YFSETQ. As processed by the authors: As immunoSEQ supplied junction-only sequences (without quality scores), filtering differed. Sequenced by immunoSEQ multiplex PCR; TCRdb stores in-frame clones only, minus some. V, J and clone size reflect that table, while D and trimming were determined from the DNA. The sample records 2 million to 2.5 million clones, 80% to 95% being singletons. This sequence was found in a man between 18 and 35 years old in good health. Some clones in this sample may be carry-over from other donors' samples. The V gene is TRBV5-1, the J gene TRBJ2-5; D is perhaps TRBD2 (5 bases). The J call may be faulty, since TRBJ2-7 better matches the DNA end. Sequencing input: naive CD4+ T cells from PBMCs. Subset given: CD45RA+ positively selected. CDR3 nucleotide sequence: TGCGCCAGCAGTGCTGGACTGTCTTCCGTGTCCTACGAGCAGTACTTC. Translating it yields CASSAGLSSVSYEQYF.